This passage covers 29 T cell receptor beta chains from one sample sequenced in a study of T cell responses to AZD1222 COVID-19 vaccine. Method: immunoSEQ multiplex PCR; TCRdb's copy keeps in-frame clones and lacks some. There are roughly 190,000 clones in the sample; about 89% occur only once, and around 3.7% lies in the top ten. Here the sequenced sample was peripheral blood, taken 28 days after the second AZD1222 dose. These receptors all stem from an adult who received the AZD1222 COVID-19 vaccine.

This CDR3 reads CASSLLPSGYGYTF. CDR3 nucleotide sequence: TGTGCCAGCAGTTTACTCCCGAGCGGCTATGGCTACACCTTC. The chain employs TRBV27 and TRBJ1-2; D gene unclear. The CDR3 has 14 residues. With 2 bases removed from V and 4 bases from J, the gap between germline ends came to 11 bases. Germline CDR1 MNHEY, CDR2 SMNVEV (reference sequence).

This chain links TRBV24-1 with TRBJ1-1; D is ambiguous. Between the trimmed V and J ends, which lost 0 bases and 0 bases, there was a span of 13 bases. CDR1 is KGHDR, CDR2 SFDVKD, per germline. This CDR3 has 17 residues. The CDR3 loop reads CATSDLRVAGMNTEAFF. As DNA, the CDR3 is TGTGCCACCAGTGATTTGAGAGTCGCAGGAATGAACACTGAAGCTTTCTTT.

The rearrangement uses TRBV3-1 (or the pseudogene TRBV3-2) and TRBJ2-7; 8 bases align to TRBD2. Germline lookup yields CDR1 LGHDT and CDR2 YNNKEL (reference sequence). The CDR3 is made up of 15 amino acids. Trimming at V came to 4 bases and at J to 5 bases, leaving 10 bases not matched to a gene. This CDR3 is CASSLVRGGYDEQYF. Written as DNA, the CDR3 is TGTGCCAGCAGCCTCGTACGGGGGGGATACGACGAGCAGTACTTC.

The chain couples TRBV29-1 to TRBJ2-2; D assignment may be TRBD1 or TRBD2 (5 bases each). CDR3 length: 12 residues. With 7 bases removed from V and 6 bases from J, the gap between germline ends came to 12 bases. In germline, CDR1 is SQVTM, CDR2 ANQGSEA. In DNA form, the CDR3 reads TGCAGCGCTGAGGGGACGTCCGGGGAGCTGTTTTTT. It yields the protein CSAEGTSGELFF.

The gene calls are TRBV6-5 and TRBJ2-7; D possibly matches TRBD1 or TRBD2 (5 bases each). Per the germline V gene, CDR1 is MNHEY and CDR2 is SVGAGI. Trimming pared 6 bases from V and 5 bases from J, leaving 17 bases between. CDR3 length: 14 amino acids. The CDR3 loop reads CASRGPGSLNEQYF. In nucleotides, the CDR3 is TGTGCCAGCAGGGGACCAGGAAGCTTAAACGAGCAGTACTTC.

This chain joins TRBV28 and TRBJ2-1, with D hard to call. CDR3 length: 15 amino acids. Trimming took 6 bases from V and 3 from J, leaving 15 bases between them. Germline assignment: CDR1 MDHEN and CDR2 SYDVKM. The DNA of the CDR3 is TGTGCCAGCAGGCCGGTACGATTCAACTACAATGAGCAGTTCTTC. Its translation: CASRPVRFNYNEQFF.

This sequence joins TRBV18 and TRBJ2-7; 11 bases align to TRBD1. The CDR3 runs 15 residues. With V trimmed by 5 bases and J by 3 bases, 6 bases remained unmatched. Germline assignment: CDR1 KGHSH and CDR2 LQKENI. CDR3 sequence (DNA): TGTGCCAGCTCAGTAACCGGGACAGGGGGCTACGAGCAGTACTTC. This codes for CASSVTGTGGYEQYF.

The chain links TRBV27 to TRBJ2-2; D is unresolved. Germline lookup yields CDR1 MNHEY and CDR2 SMNVEV (reference sequence). The V gene lost 11 bases and the J gene lost 1 base, with 11 bases spanning the gap. The length of the CDR3 is 13 residues. CDR3 sequence reads: CAGKDKNTGELFF. CDR3 nucleotide sequence: TGTGCCGGAAAAGACAAGAACACCGGGGAGCTGTTTTTT.

The chain is built from TRBV6-1 and TRBJ2-7; D is ambiguous. Trimming removed 5 bases at V and 4 bases at J, with 15 bases between. This CDR3 has 14 amino acids. The germline gives CDR1 MNHNS, CDR2 SASEGT. In DNA, the CDR3 is TGTGCCAGCAGTTCCTATCGGTTTCCTTACGAGCAGTACTTC. It yields the protein CASSSYRFPYEQYF.

The chain has TRBV9 and TRBJ2-3, with 7 bases matching TRBD2. V lost 0 bases, J lost 3 bases, and 4 bases stayed unmatched. The CDR3 spans 15 residues. Per germline, CDR1 SGDLS and CDR2 YYNGEE. The CDR3 coding sequence is TGTGCCAGCAGCGTAGGGCGGGGGAGTACAGATACGCAGTATTTT. Protein: CASSVGRGSTDTQYF.

The V call is TRBV7-9, the J call TRBJ1-2, with a tentative D call TRBD1 (5 bases). Germline CDR1 reads SEHNR; CDR2 reads FQNEAQ (reference sequence). V was pared by 4 bases and J by 4 bases, with 13 bases between. This CDR3 comprises 14 residues. The CDR3 region has the DNA TGTGCCAGCAGCTACCCACAGGCGTTCTATGGCTACACCTTC. It specifies CASSYPQAFYGYTF.

By proportion, this clone is large. The rearrangement uses TRBV14 and TRBJ1-4; D remains ambiguous. The CDR3 consists of 17 residues. V lost 3 bases and J lost 7, with 21 bases in between. Per germline, CDR1 SGHDN and CDR2 FVKESK. The CDR3: CASSHRGALPGSEKLFF. The CDR3 bases are TGTGCCAGCAGCCACAGAGGAGCGCTCCCGGGGAGTGAAAAACTGTTTTTT.

The V gene is TRBV11-3, the J gene TRBJ2-3; D call uncertain. From germline, CDR1 is SGHNT and CDR2 YENEEA. Trimming removed 1 base from V and 0 bases from J, with 11 bases in between. The CDR3 contains 16 residues. The CDR3 region is CASSLGSKPSTDTQYF. DNA of the CDR3: TGTGCCAGCAGCTTAGGCAGCAAACCTAGCACAGATACGCAGTATTTT. Variable domain in full (rest from reference TRBV11-3 and TRBJ2-3): EAGVVQSPRYKIIEKKQPVAFWCNPISGHNTLYWYLQNLGQGPELLIRYENEEAVDDSQLPKDRFSAERLKGVDSTLKIQPAELGDSAVYLCASSLGSKPSTDTQYFGPGTRLTVL.

This clone was recorded once. J is TRBJ2-7 and V is TRBV11-2; weak D call: TRBD2 (6 bases). The CDR3 sequence is 15 residues long. Per germline, CDR1 SGHAT and CDR2 FQNNGV. Trimming removed 5 bases from V and 5 bases from J, with 19 bases in between. For the CDR3, the DNA is TGTGCCAGCAGCGACCCCGGTAGCGGCCTCAACGAGCAGTACTTC. Amino acids: CASSDPGSGLNEQYF.

The V and J genes are TRBV19 and TRBJ1-1, with 7 positions matching TRBD1. The CDR3 consists of 14 residues. V trimming: 5 bases; J trimming: 4 bases; junction bases outside the gene matches: 7. Germline assignment: CDR1 LNHDA and CDR2 SQIVND (reference sequence). This chain's CDR3 is CASSLGGLTTEAFF. DNA for the CDR3: TGTGCCAGTAGTTTAGGGGGCCTGACCACTGAAGCTTTCTTT.

The chain recombines TRBV7-3 with TRBJ2-3, with a possible D match to TRBD2 (6 bases). The CDR3 totals 15 residues. Deletions cut 2 bases from V and 5 bases from J, with 14 bases between. Germline V CDR1 and CDR2: SGHTA, FQGTGA. CDR3 sequence: CASSLRRTGEDTQYF. CDR3 sequence (DNA): TGTGCCAGCAGCTTACGTCGAACGGGAGAAGATACGCAGTATTTT.

V and J are TRBV19 and TRBJ1-3, with unresolved D. CDR3 size: 14 residues. V was trimmed by 5 bases and J by 0 bases, leaving 8 bases between them. Germline CDR1 and CDR2: LNHDA and SQIVND (reference sequence). CDR3 coding DNA: TGTGCCAGTAGTGATCGTTCCTCTGGAAACACCATATATTTT. Protein product: CASSDRSSGNTIYF.

J is TRBJ2-5 and V is TRBV3-1 (or the pseudogene TRBV3-2); TRBD1 or TRBD2 may be the D gene (5 bases each). The V end was cut by 4 bases, the J end by 4 bases, with 10 bases between. There are 13 residues in the CDR3. Germline CDR1 and CDR2: LGHDT and YNNKEL (reference sequence). CDR3 bases: TGTGCCAGCAGCCGACGGGGCACAGAGACCCAGTACTTC. This translates into CASSRRGTETQYF.

This sequence joins TRBV10-2 and TRBJ2-4; 9 nucleotides align to TRBD1. CDR1 and CDR2 (germline): WSHSY, SAAADI. The CDR3 runs to 15 residues. With 6 bases clipped from V and 5 bases from J, the junction kept 8 bases outside the gene matches. DNA for the CDR3: TGCGCCAGCAGGTCCGTCAGGACAGGGGAAAACATTCAGTACTTC. It codes for CASRSVRTGENIQYF.

The CDR3 sequence: CATSDTEPGTSGRENEQFF. Written as DNA, the CDR3 is TGTGCCACCAGTGATACTGAACCGGGGACTAGCGGGAGGGAGAACGAGCAGTTCTTC. The J gene is TRBJ2-1, the V gene TRBV24-1; 16 bases map to TRBD2. The CDR3 contains 19 residues. V lost 3 bases and J lost 10; bases outside the gene matches: 14. CDR1 is KGHDR, CDR2 SFDVKD, per germline.

This clone was observed a handful of times. V usage is TRBV12-5 and J usage is TRBJ1-2; perhaps TRBD1 as D (6 bases). Germline CDR1 is LGHNT and CDR2 is FRNRAP. The CDR3 is 15 residues long. V lost 5 bases and J lost 0, with 13 bases in between. DNA for the CDR3: TGTGCTAGTGGTCTGACAGGCAAAGCTAACTATGGCTACACCTTC. Encoded protein: CASGLTGKANYGYTF.

This chain uses TRBV6-5 with TRBJ2-5; perhaps TRBD2 as D (6 bases). The CDR3 is 15 residues long. Trimming removed 2 bases from V and 2 bases from J, with 12 bases in between. CDR1 MNHEY and CDR2 SVGAGI come from the germline V gene. The CDR3 sequence: CASSYRGVEQETQYF. The DNA of the CDR3 is TGTGCCAGCAGTTACCGCGGGGTAGAGCAAGAGACCCAGTACTTC.

In this sample, this clone turned up once. V and J are TRBV2 and TRBJ1-2, with 7 bases fitting TRBD1. V dropped 4 bases and J dropped 4; count of bases not matched to a gene: 0. The CDR3 loop spans 12 amino acids. CDR1 and CDR2 (germline): SNHLY, FYNNEI. The CDR3 nucleotides are TGTGCCAGCAGTGCAGGGGGCTATGGCTACACCTTC. Its translation: CASSAGGYGYTF.

The chain is built from TRBV29-1 and TRBJ1-2, with a weak D call TRBD1 (5 bases). In germline, CDR1 is SQVTM, CDR2 ANQGSEA. The CDR3 totals 14 residues. V gave up 0 bases and J gave up 8 bases, with 16 bases separating them. CDR3 coding DNA: TGCAGCGTTGAAGATCTAGCGGGGGAAGGAGGCTACACCTTC. It is translated as CSVEDLAGEGGYTF.

The chain couples TRBV11-2 to TRBJ2-7; 11 bases line up with TRBD1. Per the germline V gene, CDR1 is SGHAT and CDR2 is FQNNGV. The trim removed 3 bases at V and 1 base at J, leaving 8 bases unmatched. This CDR3 spans 17 amino acids. Here the CDR3 DNA reads TGTGCCAGCAGCTTTGGGACAGGGGGGGTAACGTCCTACGAGCAGTACTTC. It encodes CASSFGTGGVTSYEQYF.

The rearrangement links TRBV24-1 to TRBJ1-4; D not certain. This CDR3 is built from 15 residues. V gave up 9 bases and J gave up 3 bases, with 16 bases separating them. In germline, CDR1 is KGHDR, CDR2 SFDVKD. The CDR3 coding sequence is TGTGCCACCGTCTACAGTGAAGGCTCTAATGAAAAACTGTTTTTT. The encoded protein is CATVYSEGSNEKLFF.

The chain has TRBV5-1 and TRBJ2-2, with 7 bases fitting TRBD1. CDR1 is SGHRS and CDR2 is YFSETQ in the germline V gene. This CDR3 has 17 residues. Losses at the gene ends were 3 bases for V and 0 bases for J; bases not matched to a gene: 8. This CDR3 is CASSSRDQGANTGELFF. Here the CDR3 DNA reads TGCGCCAGCAGCTCGCGAGATCAGGGGGCGAACACCGGGGAGCTGTTTTTT.

Only a few counts were recorded for this clone. The chain is built from TRBV5-1 and TRBJ1-3, with 9 positions matching TRBD1. CDR1 and CDR2 from the germline V gene are SGHRS and YFSETQ. V was pared by 4 bases and J by 3 bases, with 5 bases of the junction left unmatched. This CDR3 spans 15 amino acids. In DNA, the CDR3 is TGCGCCAGCAGCCACAAGGGACAGGGTGGAAACACCATATATTTT. It specifies CASSHKGQGGNTIYF.

The chain has TRBV6-1 and TRBJ1-1, with 9 bases aligning to TRBD1. The ends lost 0 bases at V and 7 bases at J; junction bases unmatched: 9. Germline loops: CDR1 MNHNS, CDR2 SASEGT. The length of the CDR3 is 16 residues. The CDR3 region has the DNA TGTGCCAGCAGTGAAGCGTTCAGGAGACAGGGGGTTGAAGCTTTCTTT. Encoded protein: CASSEAFRRQGVEAFF.